These T cell receptor beta chains were read from a single sample in a study of cytomegalovirus exposure and HLA in healthy donors. The protocol was immunoSEQ multiplex PCR, while the TCRdb copy is restricted to in-frame clones and leaves out a portion. In all, the sample yields about 87,000 clones. Sequencing was carried out using PBMCs. The receptors shown here come from a man between 50 and 59 years old in good health and CMV-seropositive. The CDR3 runs from the conserved cysteine through the conserved F or W. The order of the fields is CDR3 length, D gene, J gene, V gene, CDR3 protein, CDR3 DNA. D genes are given only for firm matches.

15	-	TRBJ2-6	TRBV18	CASSPQGTGANVLTF	TGTGCCAGCTCACCGCAGGGTACTGGGGCCAACGTCCTGACTTTC
14	TRBD2	TRBJ2-5	TRBV15	CATSRGGGLDTQYF	TGTGCCACCAGCAGAGGGGGGGGGTTGGATACCCAGTACTTC
14	-	TRBJ2-3	TRBV11-3	CASSFVGGGDTQYF	TGTGCCAGCAGCTTTGTAGGGGGGGGAGATACGCAGTATTTT
13	TRBD1	TRBJ1-2	TRBV6-1	CASITGQGKGYTF	TGTGCCAGCATTACCGGACAGGGAAAGGGCTACACCTTC
18	-	TRBJ2-1	TRBV4-3	CASSQDWKVGLARNEQFF	TGCGCCAGCAGCCAAGATTGGAAGGTCGGGCTAGCGCGCAATGAGCAGTTCTTC
15	-	TRBJ2-2	TRBV5-1	CASSLEQRSGGELFF	TGCGCCAGCAGCTTAGAACAGCGGTCGGGCGGGGAGCTGTTTTTT
14	TRBD1	TRBJ1-2	TRBV2	CASSLSGGGWGYTF	TGTGCCAGCAGCCTTTCAGGGGGAGGTTGGGGCTACACCTTC
15	TRBD1	TRBJ1-1	TRBV2	CASSEFQGAWTEAFF	TGTGCCAGCAGTGAATTTCAGGGGGCGTGGACTGAAGCTTTCTTT
15	-	TRBJ1-2	TRBV30	CAWSVLDRSLDGYTF	TGTGCCTGGAGTGTACTCGACAGGTCTTTAGATGGCTACACCTTC
15	TRBD2	TRBJ2-1	TRBV5-4	CASSWGGLLHNEQFF	TGTGCCAGCAGCTGGGGGGGACTACTACACAATGAGCAGTTCTTC
17	-	TRBJ1-1	TRBV9	CASSLGGGGHMNTEAFF	TGTGCCAGCAGCCTAGGAGGGGGTGGACATATGAACACTGAAGCTTTCTTT
14	TRBD1	TRBJ1-4	TRBV5-1	CASSSGTGDEKLFF	TGCGCCAGCAGCTCCGGGACAGGGGATGAAAAACTGTTTTTT
12	-	TRBJ1-6	TRBV10-3	CAISGRDSPLHF	TGTGCCATCAGTGGTCGGGATTCACCCCTCCACTTT
13	-	TRBJ2-3	TRBV6-5	CASSLTRVDTQYF	TGTGCCAGCAGCTTAACTAGGGTAGATACGCAGTATTTT
12	-	TRBJ2-1	TRBV29-1	CRVEGSYNEQFF	TGCAGGGTCGAGGGCTCCTACAATGAGCAGTTCTTC